This passage covers 8 T cell receptor beta chains from one sample sequenced in a study of beta chain features in type 1 diabetes. These receptors have no identified antigens. Study conclusions and caveats: Patients with Type 1 diabetes showed moderately but significantly shorter TCRB CDR3s in all four CD4+ subsets.

As every portion of the isolated RNA was reverse transcribed, the sequencing read expressed TCRB transcripts. The data were produced by immunoSEQ multiplex PCR, yet TCRdb's version contains in-frame clones alone and is incomplete. The sample holds about 340,000 clones, around 9% seen once. Sequencing was done on a sample of central memory CD4+ T cells from blood. Receptors originate from a man in his thirties or forties with type 1 diabetes.

This clone was recorded a few times. The rearrangement joins TRBV9 to TRBJ2-3, with D perhaps matching TRBD1 (6 bases). CDR1 is SGDLS, CDR2 YYNGEE, per germline. V lost 4 bases, J lost 2 bases, and 20 bases lay in between. This CDR3 contains 17 residues. CDR3 sequence reads: CASSFGWGQANTDTQYF. CDR3 DNA sequence: TGTGCCAGCAGCTTCGGATGGGGACAAGCAAACACAGATACGCAGTATTTT.

This clone was counted ten times or more. This rearrangement joins TRBV18 to TRBJ2-7; D might be TRBD1 (6 bases). CDR1 and CDR2 from the germline V gene are KGHSH and LQKENI. With 2 bases removed from V and 7 bases from J, the gap between germline ends came to 24 bases. The CDR3 consists of 17 residues. The CDR3 DNA reads TGTGCCAGCTCACCAATCCTACAGGGAACTACGATGATAGAGCAGTACTTC. This sequence encodes CASSPILQGTTMIEQYF.

CDR3 nucleotides: TGCGCCAGCAATATACAGGGGGCCAATGAGCAGTTCTTC. This gives the protein CASNIQGANEQFF. This chain joins TRBV5-1 and TRBJ2-1; the match to TRBD1 covers 9 bases. V lost 6 bases to trimming and J lost 6 bases; unmatched junction nucleotides: 4. CDR3 size: 13 residues. Per germline, CDR1 SGHRS and CDR2 YFSETQ.

The rearrangement joins TRBV5-6 to TRBJ2-7; TRBD2 is a possible D gene (5 bases). Germline assignment: CDR1 SGHDT and CDR2 YYEEEE. V gave up 0 bases and J gave up 2 bases, with 9 bases separating them. The CDR3 runs 14 residues. CDR3 sequence: CASSLGGGPYEQYF. The DNA of the CDR3 is TGTGCCAGCAGCTTGGGCGGAGGACCCTACGAGCAGTACTTC.

This clone has ten or more counts. Other DNA variants within this sample encode the same CDR3. The rearrangement links TRBV10-2 to TRBJ2-7; TRBD1 agrees at 10 bases. The CDR3 is 13 amino acids. The V segment lost 5 bases and the J segment 3 bases; nucleotides outside the gene matches: 1. The germline gives CDR1 WSHSY, CDR2 SAAADI. CDR3 residues: CASSRDRGYEQYF. Here the CDR3 DNA reads TGCGCCAGCAGTCGGGACAGGGGCTACGAGCAGTACTTC.

The chain joins TRBV9 to TRBJ1-1; D is undetermined. This CDR3 comprises 15 residues. V dropped 0 bases and J dropped 6 bases, with 15 bases sitting between them. Germline values: CDR1 SGDLS, CDR2 YYNGEE. In nucleotides, the CDR3 is TGTGCCAGCAGCGTAGACGGAGGGAAAGGCGCTGAAGCTTTCTTT. It translates to CASSVDGGKGAEAFF.

The chain recombines TRBV11-3 with TRBJ2-7, with 9 bases aligning to TRBD1. This CDR3 has 13 amino acids. CDR1 is SGHNT, CDR2 YENEEA, per germline. J was trimmed by 4 bases and V by 5 bases; bases with no gene match: 3. The CDR3 DNA sequence: TGTGCCAGCAGCCCGGGGACAGGGTACGAGCAGTACTTC. Its protein product is CASSPGTGYEQYF.

This clone showed up just a few times. The CDR3, as DNA: TGTGCCAGCGCTTCGCCGGGGGAAGGAAACACCATATATTTT. Encoded protein: CASASPGEGNTIYF. V usage is TRBV28 and J usage is TRBJ1-3, with a possible D match to TRBD1 (5 bases). CDR1 MDHEN and CDR2 SYDVKM come from the germline V gene. The V and J ends lost 8 bases and 4 bases respectively, with 15 bases between them. There are 14 residues in the CDR3.